Each of the 27 T cell receptor beta chains below was sequenced from the same sample in a study of blood T cells in healthy people across ages. Through a sample-barcoded 5' primer and a J-beta primer mix, a second PCR was run for roughly 7 to 11 cycles. Each CDR3 protein gets one entry after TCRdb re-called the 5' RACE reads with MiXCR. The sample yields approximately 880,000 distinct CDR3 sequences, roughly 50% seen once. Sample: blood. Receptor source: a man aged 25 to 40 in good health.

V usage is TRBV29-1 and J usage is TRBJ1-5, with TRBD1 matching 9 bases. The CDR3 extends over 14 amino acids. Germline-derived CDR1 and CDR2 are SQVTM and ANQGSEA. The trim removed 7 bases at V and 5 bases at J, leaving 9 bases unmatched. CDR3 in amino acids: CSAGGTGRDQPQHF. Written as DNA, the CDR3 is TGCAGCGCCGGGGGGACAGGGCGGGATCAGCCCCAGCATTTT. The complete variable domain, with remaining parts taken from reference TRBV29-1 and TRBJ1-5, reads SAVISQKPSRDICQRGTSLTIQCQVDSQVTMMFWYRQQPGQSLTLIATANQGSEATYESGFVIDKFPISRPNLTFSTLTVSNMSPEDSSIYLCSAGGTGRDQPQHFGDGTRLSIL.

The rearrangement uses TRBV20-1 and TRBJ2-1, with D perhaps TRBD2 (6 bases). CDR3 length equals 16 residues. Germline lookup yields CDR1 DFQATT and CDR2 SNEGSKA (reference sequence). V was shortened by 2 bases and J by 13 bases, with 27 bases between the two germline ends. DNA for the CDR3: TGCAGTGCTAGACCCTGGGGGGTGGGCTTGAGGGAGACCCAGTTCTTC. It codes for CSARPWGVGLRETQFF.

The CDR3 spells CASRSLGSSGNTIYF. The CDR3 DNA reads as TGTGCCAGCAGGTCCCTCGGATCCTCTGGAAACACCATATATTTT. V usage is TRBV2 and J usage is TRBJ1-3; D unresolved. Trimming cost V 6 bases and J 0 bases, with 12 bases left between them. In germline, CDR1 is SNHLY, CDR2 FYNNEI. This CDR3 comprises 15 residues.

V gene TRBV25-1 combines with J gene TRBJ2-5, with D possibly TRBD2 on 5 matching bases. CDR1 is MGHDK, CDR2 SYGVNS, per germline. CDR3 length: 15 amino acids. Between the trimmed V and J ends, which lost 5 bases and 3 bases, there was a span of 16 bases. The CDR3 loop is CASSPTILVEETQYF. The DNA for the CDR3 is TGTGCCAGCAGTCCGACTATCCTAGTTGAAGAGACCCAGTACTTC. Supplemented by reference TRBV25-1 and TRBJ2-5, the full variable domain reads EADIYQTPRYLVIGTGKKITLECSQTMGHDKMYWYQQDPGMELHLIHYSYGVNSTEKGDLSSESTVSRIRTEHFPLTLESARPSHTSQYLCASSPTILVEETQYFGPGTRLLVL.

This clonotype was observed a handful of times. The chain recombines TRBV6-1 with TRBJ2-5; D gene ambiguous. The V gene's germline CDR1 is MNHNS and CDR2 SASEGT. Trimming pared 3 bases from V and 3 bases from J, leaving 8 bases between. The CDR3 length is 13 residues. CDR3 amino acids: CASSDSEKETQYF. The CDR3 DNA is TGTGCCAGCAGTGATTCGGAGAAAGAGACCCAGTACTTC.

Of note for this clonotype: A read error may explain this, as a much larger clone is one base away. V gene TRBV5-1 combines with J gene TRBJ2-1; D may be TRBD1 (5 bases). The germline V gene has CDR1 SGHRS and CDR2 YFSETQ. The CDR3 is made up of 11 amino acids. CDR3 nucleotide sequence: TGCGTCAGCAGGGTAGACAATGAGCAGTTCTTC. As protein: CVSRVDNEQFF.

This chain connects TRBV7-9 to TRBJ1-3, with D possibly matching TRBD1 (5 bases). Trimming removed 5 bases from V and 0 bases from J, with 11 bases in between. The CDR3 is 15 residues long. Germline V gene data show CDR1 as SEHNR and CDR2 as FQNEAQ (reference sequence). The CDR3 sequence is CASSPPGSSGNTIYF. The DNA of the CDR3 is TGTGCCAGCAGCCCACCAGGGTCCTCTGGAAACACCATATATTTT.

In its sample, this clonotype was seen a few times. The chain uses TRBV20-1 and TRBJ1-5; perhaps TRBD1 as D (5 bases). The CDR3 consists of 13 residues. Trimming cost V 0 bases and J 8 bases, with 11 bases left between them. From germline, CDR1 is DFQATT and CDR2 SNEGSKA (reference sequence). CDR3 in amino acids: CSARDEGRKPQHF. The CDR3 DNA sequence: TGCAGTGCTAGAGATGAGGGGAGGAAGCCCCAGCATTTT.

The sample holds a few counts of this clonotype. This sequence joins TRBV28 and TRBJ2-7; D perhaps matches TRBD1 (5 bases). CDR1 MDHEN and CDR2 SYDVKM come from the germline V gene. The CDR3 is made up of 16 amino acids. The V and J ends lost 5 bases and 2 bases respectively, with 19 bases between them. The CDR3 region is CASSPLVQGWAYEQYF. The CDR3 DNA sequence: TGTGCCAGCAGTCCCCTGGTCCAGGGATGGGCCTACGAGCAGTACTTC.

V usage is TRBV6-5 and J usage is TRBJ2-7; TRBD2 agrees at 11 bases. With the DNA end fitting TRBJ2-5 better, the J assignment may be wrong. Germline CDR1 is MNHEY and CDR2 is SVGAGI. The CDR3 sequence is 16 residues long. The CDR3 reads CASSYSSSGGKETQYF. CDR3 sequence (DNA): TGTGCCAGCAGTTACTCGTCTAGCGGGGGGAAAGAGACCCAGTACTTC.

The rearrangement joins TRBV4-1 to TRBJ2-5; D may be TRBD2 (7 bases). Trimming took 4 bases from V and 1 from J, leaving 13 bases between them. This CDR3 is 15 amino acids long. Germline assignment: CDR1 MGHRA and CDR2 YSYEKL. In nucleotides, the CDR3 is TGCGCCAGCAGCCTGTCCCGGGGGGCCCAAGAGACCCAGTACTTC. It translates to CASSLSRGAQETQYF.

The chain is built from TRBV12-3 or TRBV12-4 and TRBJ2-2; D might be TRBD1 (6 bases). CDR3 size: 16 residues. Trimming took off 6 bases at V and 0 bases at J, with 14 bases between the two ends. CDR3: CASSMERGSNTGELFF. The CDR3 nucleotides are TGTGCCAGCAGCATGGAGAGGGGGTCGAACACCGGGGAGCTGTTTTTT.

This clonotype turned up a few times. The gene calls are TRBV2 and TRBJ2-7; the match to TRBD2 covers 8 bases. Germline lookup yields CDR1 SNHLY and CDR2 FYNNEI. V gave up 4 bases and J gave up 3 bases; unmatched junction bases: 8. This CDR3 comprises 15 residues. The CDR3 here is CASSVVAGSGYEQYF. The CDR3 DNA is TGTGCCAGCAGTGTTGTAGCGGGGTCTGGCTACGAGCAGTACTTC.

This chain uses TRBV6-5 with TRBJ2-5; TRBD1 or TRBD2 may be the D gene (6 bases each). The J call could be wrong; TRBJ2-7 is a better fit for the DNA end. Germline CDR1 is MNHEY and CDR2 is SVGAGI. This CDR3 region has 13 residues. CDR3 protein: CASSRGTYGEQYF. The CDR3, as DNA: TGTGCCAGCAGTAGGGGGACTTATGGCGAGCAGTACTTC.

In its sample, this clonotype was seen a few times. CDR3 DNA sequence: TGTGCCACCAGCAGATTCCGGACAGGGTCGGCTATAGATACGCAGTATTTT. Encoded protein: CATSRFRTGSAIDTQYF. V is TRBV15 and J is TRBJ2-3; 8 bases match TRBD1. CDR3 length equals 17 residues. In germline, CDR1 is LNHNV, CDR2 YYDKDF (reference sequence). Losses at the gene ends were 2 bases for V and 5 bases for J; bases not matched to a gene: 12.

This clonotype was counted a few times. The chain uses TRBV2 and TRBJ2-7, with D uncertain. The J call is uncertain, as TRBJ2-5 better fits the DNA end. There are 12 residues in the CDR3. Per the germline V gene, CDR1 is SNHLY and CDR2 is FYNNEI. In DNA, the CDR3 is TGTGCCAGCACCCCGACTGGGCGGACCCAGTACTTC. This encodes CASTPTGRTQYF.

The CDR3 sequence: CSASPAGLSYEQYF. The CDR3 bases are TGCAGTGCTAGCCCAGCGGGGCTATCCTACGAGCAGTACTTC. The J gene is TRBJ2-7, the V gene TRBV20-1, with TRBD2 matching 7 bases. Trimming took 3 bases from V and 1 from J; bases not matched to a gene: 6. This CDR3 comprises 14 residues. Germline V gene sequence: CDR1 DFQATT, CDR2 SNEGSKA (reference sequence).

V gene TRBV10-3 combines with J gene TRBJ1-1; 9 bases align to TRBD1. Germline V gene sequence: CDR1 ENHRY, CDR2 SYGVKD. V gave up 8 bases and J gave up 6 bases; unmatched junction bases: 7. The CDR3 consists of 13 residues. CDR3 residues: CAIARGTGSEAFF. Written as DNA, the CDR3 is TGTGCCATCGCGCGCGGGACAGGGTCTGAAGCTTTCTTT.

This chain joins TRBV4-3 and TRBJ2-7; 8 bases match TRBD1. The germline gives CDR1 LGHNA, CDR2 YSLEER. The CDR3 has 15 residues. The ends lost 0 bases at V and 4 bases at J; junction bases unmatched: 5. CDR3 amino acids: CASSQDRDRLYEQYF. The CDR3 DNA sequence: TGCGCCAGCAGCCAAGACCGGGACAGGCTATACGAGCAGTACTTC.

The chain links TRBV2 to TRBJ1-2; D is unclear. CDR1 SNHLY and CDR2 FYNNEI come from the germline V gene. V was pared by 4 bases and J by 7 bases, with 7 bases between. CDR3 length: 11 amino acids. In DNA form, the CDR3 reads TGTGCCAGCAGTGTCGAGTTTGGCTACACCTTC. Translated: CASSVEFGYTF.

V is TRBV6-6 and J is TRBJ2-7; the D is unclear. The V end lost 5 bases, the J end lost 2 bases, and 19 bases lay between the germline ends. Per germline, CDR1 MNHNY and CDR2 SVGAGI (reference sequence). This CDR3 has 16 amino acids. CDR3 DNA: TGTGCCAGCAGTCCCCATCAGTCAGGCCGGACCTACGAGCAGTACTTC. The encoded protein is CASSPHQSGRTYEQYF.

This clonotype was detected ten times or more. V usage is TRBV20-1 and J usage is TRBJ2-7; D is possibly TRBD1 or TRBD2 (5 bases each). Germline CDR1 is DFQATT and CDR2 is SNEGSKA (reference sequence). The CDR3 has 15 amino acids. V was clipped by 6 bases and J by 4 bases, with 22 bases between them. The CDR3 DNA is TGCAGTGCCTTGTATGGGACCACACGCTATTACGAGCAGTACTTC. It is translated as CSALYGTTRYYEQYF.

This clonotype was counted only a few times. The chain joins TRBV30 to TRBJ1-2; D is possibly TRBD1 (6 bases). The V gene's germline CDR1 is GTSNPN and CDR2 SVGIG (reference sequence). The germline V and J ends were trimmed by 4 bases and 7 bases, with 10 bases remaining between them. This CDR3 has 11 amino acids. The CDR3 nucleotides are TGTGCCTGGACCAGAGGGGGTGGCTACACCTTC. It is translated as CAWTRGGGYTF.

The chain uses TRBV20-1 and TRBJ1-6; TRBD1 matches 7 bases. The CDR3 covers 13 residues. J gave up 5 bases and V 3 bases, and 1 base lay outside the gene matches. The germline gives CDR1 DFQATT, CDR2 SNEGSKA (reference sequence). For the CDR3, the DNA is TGCAGTGCTAGGGACAGGAATAATTCACCCCTCCACTTT. This translates into CSARDRNNSPLHF.

The chain couples TRBV24-1 to TRBJ2-2; D perhaps matches TRBD1 (5 bases). In germline, CDR1 is KGHDR, CDR2 SFDVKD. The CDR3 consists of 18 residues. V dropped 4 bases and J dropped 6 bases, with 23 bases sitting between them. CDR3 region: CATSEPPWGSVQSGELFF. CDR3 DNA sequence: TGTGCCACCAGTGAGCCGCCGTGGGGCAGTGTGCAGTCCGGGGAGCTGTTTTTT.

The rearrangement uses TRBV6-2 or TRBV6-3 and TRBJ2-3, with 8 bases that match TRBD2. V gave up 8 bases and J gave up 2 bases; unmatched junction bases: 9. The CDR3 consists of 15 residues. Germline CDR1 reads MNHEY; CDR2 reads SVGEGT. The CDR3 nucleotides read TGTGCCAGCTTAGCGGGGAACCCGATCACAGATACGCAGTATTTT. As protein: CASLAGNPITDTQYF.

The J gene is TRBJ2-4, the V gene TRBV12-3 or TRBV12-4; D tentatively fits TRBD1 or TRBD2 (5 bases each). The CDR3 is made up of 16 amino acids. Deletions cut 2 bases from V and 1 base from J, with 12 bases between. This chain's CDR3 is CASSLKGTGAKNIQYF. CDR3 bases: TGTGCCAGCAGTTTAAAGGGGACGGGGGCCAAAAACATTCAGTACTTC.